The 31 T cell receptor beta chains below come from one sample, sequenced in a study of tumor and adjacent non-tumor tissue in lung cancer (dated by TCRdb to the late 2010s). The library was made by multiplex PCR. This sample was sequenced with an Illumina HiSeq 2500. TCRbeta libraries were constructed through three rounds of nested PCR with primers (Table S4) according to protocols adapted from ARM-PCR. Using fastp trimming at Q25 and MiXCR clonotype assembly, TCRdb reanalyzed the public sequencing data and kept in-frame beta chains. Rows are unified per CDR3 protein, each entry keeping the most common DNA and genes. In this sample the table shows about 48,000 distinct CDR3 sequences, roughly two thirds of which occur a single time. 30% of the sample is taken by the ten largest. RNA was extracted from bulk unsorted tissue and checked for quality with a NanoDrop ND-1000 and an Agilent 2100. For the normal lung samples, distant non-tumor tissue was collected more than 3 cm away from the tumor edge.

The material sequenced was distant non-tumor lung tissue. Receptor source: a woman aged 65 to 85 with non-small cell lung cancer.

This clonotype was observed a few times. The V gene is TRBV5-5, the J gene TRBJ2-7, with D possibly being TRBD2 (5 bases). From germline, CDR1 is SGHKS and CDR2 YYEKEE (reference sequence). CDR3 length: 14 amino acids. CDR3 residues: CSSSLSYRSYEQYF. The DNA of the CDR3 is TGTTCTAGCAGCTTGTCCTATCGTTCCTACGAGCAGTACTTC.

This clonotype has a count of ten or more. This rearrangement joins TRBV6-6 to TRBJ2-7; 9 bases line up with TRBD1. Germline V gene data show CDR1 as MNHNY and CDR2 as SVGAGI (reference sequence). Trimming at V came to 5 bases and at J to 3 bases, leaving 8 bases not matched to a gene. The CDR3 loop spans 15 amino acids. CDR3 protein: CASSRQTGGDYEQYF. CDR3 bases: TGTGCCAGCAGTCGCCAGACAGGGGGAGACTACGAGCAGTACTTC.

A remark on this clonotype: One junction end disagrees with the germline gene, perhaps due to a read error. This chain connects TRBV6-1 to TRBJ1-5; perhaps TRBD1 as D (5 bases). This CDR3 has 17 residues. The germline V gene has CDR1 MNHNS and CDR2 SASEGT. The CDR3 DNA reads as TGTGCCAGCAGTGAGAATAGCAGGGCCTATAGCAATCAGTCCCAGCATTTT. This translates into CASSENSRAYSNQSQHF.

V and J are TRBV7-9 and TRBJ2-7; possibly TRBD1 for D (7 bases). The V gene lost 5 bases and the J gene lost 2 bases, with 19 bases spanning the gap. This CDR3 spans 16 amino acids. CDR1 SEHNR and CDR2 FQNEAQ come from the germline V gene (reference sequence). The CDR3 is CASSHSGRGQPYEQYF. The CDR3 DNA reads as TGTGCCAGCAGCCACTCAGGGCGGGGACAGCCCTACGAGCAGTACTTC.

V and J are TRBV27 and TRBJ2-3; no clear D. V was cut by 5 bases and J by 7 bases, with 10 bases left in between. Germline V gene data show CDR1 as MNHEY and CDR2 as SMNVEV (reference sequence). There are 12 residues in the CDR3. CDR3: CASSPIKNTQYF. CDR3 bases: TGTGCCAGCAGTCCAATCAAGAATACGCAGTATTTT.

The CDR3 sequence: CSAIGQGQAEQYF. Written as DNA, the CDR3 is TGCAGTGCTATTGGACAGGGACAGGCCGAGCAGTACTTC. The genes are TRBV20-1 and TRBJ2-7, with TRBD1 matching over 8 bases. This CDR3 spans 13 amino acids. Germline assignment: CDR1 DFQATT and CDR2 SNEGSKA (reference sequence). The trim removed 4 bases at V and 6 bases at J, leaving 8 bases unmatched.

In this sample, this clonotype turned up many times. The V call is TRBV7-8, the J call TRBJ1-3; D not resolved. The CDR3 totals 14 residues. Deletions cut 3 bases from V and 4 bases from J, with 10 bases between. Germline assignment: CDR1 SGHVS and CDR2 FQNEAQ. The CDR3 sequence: CASSFGVTGNTIYF. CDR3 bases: TGTGCCAGCAGCTTTGGGGTAACCGGAAACACCATATATTTT.

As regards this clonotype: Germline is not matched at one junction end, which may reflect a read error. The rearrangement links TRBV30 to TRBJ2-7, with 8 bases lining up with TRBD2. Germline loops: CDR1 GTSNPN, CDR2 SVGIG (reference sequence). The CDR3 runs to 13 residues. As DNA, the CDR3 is TGTACCTGGAGTAGCGGGGAGCCCTACGAGCAGTACTTC. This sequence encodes CTWSSGEPYEQYF.

CDR3 in amino acids: CSARATSHTQYF. DNA for the CDR3: TGCAGTGCTAGGGCGACTAGTCATACGCAGTATTTT. This rearrangement joins TRBV20-1 to TRBJ2-3, with D possibly matching TRBD2 (6 bases). This CDR3 is built from 12 residues. In germline, CDR1 is DFQATT, CDR2 SNEGSKA (reference sequence). V was pared by 3 bases and J by 7 bases, with 11 bases between.

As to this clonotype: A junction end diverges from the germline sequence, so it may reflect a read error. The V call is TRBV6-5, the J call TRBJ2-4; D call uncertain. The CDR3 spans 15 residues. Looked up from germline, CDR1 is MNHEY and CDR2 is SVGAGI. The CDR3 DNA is TGTGCCAGTAGTTACTCCTTTGGTACTGAATACATTCAGTACTTC. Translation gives CASSYSFGTEYIQYF.

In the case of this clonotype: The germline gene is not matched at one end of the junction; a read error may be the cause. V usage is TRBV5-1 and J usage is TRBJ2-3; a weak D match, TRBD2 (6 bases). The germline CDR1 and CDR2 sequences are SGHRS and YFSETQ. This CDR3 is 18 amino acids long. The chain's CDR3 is CASSTEGLTGTLTDMQYF. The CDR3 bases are TGCGCCAGCAGCACGGAGGGGCTAACGGGGACCCTCACAGATATGCAGTATTTT.

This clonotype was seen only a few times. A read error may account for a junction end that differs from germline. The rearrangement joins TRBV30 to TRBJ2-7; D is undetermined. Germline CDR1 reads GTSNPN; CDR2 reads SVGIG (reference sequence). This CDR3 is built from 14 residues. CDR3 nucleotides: TGTGCCTGGAGTGTTCGTAGTTCCCACCGCGAGAAGTACTTC. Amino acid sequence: CAWSVRSSHREKYF.

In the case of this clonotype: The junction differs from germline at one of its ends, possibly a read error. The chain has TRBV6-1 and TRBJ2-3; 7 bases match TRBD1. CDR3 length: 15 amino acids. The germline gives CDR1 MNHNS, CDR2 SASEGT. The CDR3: CASRDNRDSVDTHYF. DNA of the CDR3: TGTGCCAGCAGGGACAACCGGGACAGTGTAGATACGCATTATTTT.

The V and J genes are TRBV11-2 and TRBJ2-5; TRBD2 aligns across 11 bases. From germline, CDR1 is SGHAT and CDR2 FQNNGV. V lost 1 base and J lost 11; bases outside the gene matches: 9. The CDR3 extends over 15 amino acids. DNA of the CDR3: TGTGCCAGCAGCTTAGTTAGCGGGGGGGTAAATGAGCAGTACTTC. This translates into CASSLVSGGVNEQYF.

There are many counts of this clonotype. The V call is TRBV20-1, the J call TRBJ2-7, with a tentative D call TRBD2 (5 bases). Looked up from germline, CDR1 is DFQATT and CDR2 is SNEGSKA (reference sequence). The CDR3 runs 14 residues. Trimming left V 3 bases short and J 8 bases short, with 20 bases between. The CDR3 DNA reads TGCAGTGCTAGGCTGGGAAGCGAGGGATACCAGCAGTACTTC. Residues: CSARLGSEGYQQYF.

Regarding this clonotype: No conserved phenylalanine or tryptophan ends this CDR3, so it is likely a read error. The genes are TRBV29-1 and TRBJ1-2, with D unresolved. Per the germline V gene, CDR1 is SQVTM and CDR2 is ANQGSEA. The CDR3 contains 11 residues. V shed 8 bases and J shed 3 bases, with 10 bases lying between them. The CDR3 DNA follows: TGCAGCTCACAGAGGTACTATGGCTACACCTCC. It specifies CSSQRYYGYTS.

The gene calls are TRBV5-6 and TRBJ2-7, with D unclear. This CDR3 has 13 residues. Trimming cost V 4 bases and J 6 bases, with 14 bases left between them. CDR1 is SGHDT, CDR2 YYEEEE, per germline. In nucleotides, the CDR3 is TGTGCCAGCAGCCTCTCCGGCGGACCCGAGCAGTACTTC. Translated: CASSLSGGPEQYF.

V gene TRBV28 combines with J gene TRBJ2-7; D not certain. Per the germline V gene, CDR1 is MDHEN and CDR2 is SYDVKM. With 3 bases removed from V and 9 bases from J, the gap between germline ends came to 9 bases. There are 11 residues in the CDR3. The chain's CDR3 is CASSFMTGQYF. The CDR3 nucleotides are TGTGCCAGCAGTTTTATGACCGGGCAGTACTTC.

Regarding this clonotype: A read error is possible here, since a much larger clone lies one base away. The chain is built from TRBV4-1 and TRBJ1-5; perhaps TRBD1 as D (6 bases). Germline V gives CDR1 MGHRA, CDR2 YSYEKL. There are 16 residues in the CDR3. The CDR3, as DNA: TGCGCCAGCAGCCAAATAGGGGGGGATAGCAATCAGTCCCAGCATTTT. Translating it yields CASSQIGGDSNQSQHF.

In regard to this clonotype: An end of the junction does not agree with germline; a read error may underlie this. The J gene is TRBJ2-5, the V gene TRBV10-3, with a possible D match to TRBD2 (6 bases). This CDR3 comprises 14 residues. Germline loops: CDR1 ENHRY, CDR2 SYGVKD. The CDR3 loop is CATQVCGDQETQHF. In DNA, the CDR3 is TGTGCCACCCAGGTTTGCGGGGACCAAGAGACCCAGCACTTC.

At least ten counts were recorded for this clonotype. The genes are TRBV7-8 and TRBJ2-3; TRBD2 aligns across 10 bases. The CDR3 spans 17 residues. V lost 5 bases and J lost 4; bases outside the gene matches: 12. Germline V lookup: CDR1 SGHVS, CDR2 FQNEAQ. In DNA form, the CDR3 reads TGTGCCAGCAGCCACCAGCCGGCTAGCGGGAGATCAGATACGCAGTATTTT. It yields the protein CASSHQPASGRSDTQYF. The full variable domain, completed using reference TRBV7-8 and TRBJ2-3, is GAGVSQSPRYKVAKRGQDVALRCDPISGHVSLFWYQQALGQGPEFLTYFQNEAQLDKSGLPSDRFFAERPEGSVSTLKIQRTQQEDSAVYLCASSHQPASGRSDTQYFGPGTRLTVL.

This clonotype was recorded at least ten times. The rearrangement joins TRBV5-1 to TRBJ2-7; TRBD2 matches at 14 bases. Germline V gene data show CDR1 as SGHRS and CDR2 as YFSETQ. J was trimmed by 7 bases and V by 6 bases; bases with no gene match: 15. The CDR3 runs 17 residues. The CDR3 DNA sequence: TGCGCCAGCACGAAGGGACTAGCGGGAGTAGACTCTTGGGAGCAGTACTTC. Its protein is CASTKGLAGVDSWEQYF.

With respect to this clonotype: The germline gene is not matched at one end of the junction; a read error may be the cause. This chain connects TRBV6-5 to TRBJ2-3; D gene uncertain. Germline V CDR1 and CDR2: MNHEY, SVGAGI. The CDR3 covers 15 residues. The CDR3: CTSSYSFMNTDTQCF. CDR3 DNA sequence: TGTACCAGCAGTTACTCGTTTATGAACACAGATACGCAATGTTTT.

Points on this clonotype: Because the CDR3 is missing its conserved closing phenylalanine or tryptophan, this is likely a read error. The CDR3 DNA follows: TGTGCCAGCAGGGGCTACGGGACTTCCTACGAGCAGTACATC. This gives the protein CASRGYGTSYEQYI. The chain links TRBV2 to TRBJ2-7, with a weak D call TRBD2 (6 bases). V was pared by 6 bases and J by 1 base, with 13 bases between. Germline V gene lookup returns CDR1 SNHLY and CDR2 FYNNEI. The CDR3 contains 14 residues.

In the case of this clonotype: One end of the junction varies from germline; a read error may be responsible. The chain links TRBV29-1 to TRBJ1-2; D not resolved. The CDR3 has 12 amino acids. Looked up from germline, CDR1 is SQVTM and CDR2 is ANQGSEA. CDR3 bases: TGCAGCGCATGGCGCGGGAGTTATGACTACACCTTC. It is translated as CSAWRGSYDYTF.

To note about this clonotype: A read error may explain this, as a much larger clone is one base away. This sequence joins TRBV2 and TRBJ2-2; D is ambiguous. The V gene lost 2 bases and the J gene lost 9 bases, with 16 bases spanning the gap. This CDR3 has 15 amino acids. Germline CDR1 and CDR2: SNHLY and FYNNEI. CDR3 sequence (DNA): TGTGCCAGCAGTGAAAGATCTGGGTGGGCCTGGGAGCTGTTTTTT. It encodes CASSERSGWAWELFF.

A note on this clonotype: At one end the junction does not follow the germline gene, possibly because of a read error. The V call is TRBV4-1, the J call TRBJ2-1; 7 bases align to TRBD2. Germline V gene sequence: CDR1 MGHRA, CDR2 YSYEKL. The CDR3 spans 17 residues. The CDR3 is CASSHTGLVGHHNEQFF. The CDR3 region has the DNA TGCGCGAGCAGCCATACAGGACTAGTGGGCCATCACAATGAGCAGTTCTTC.

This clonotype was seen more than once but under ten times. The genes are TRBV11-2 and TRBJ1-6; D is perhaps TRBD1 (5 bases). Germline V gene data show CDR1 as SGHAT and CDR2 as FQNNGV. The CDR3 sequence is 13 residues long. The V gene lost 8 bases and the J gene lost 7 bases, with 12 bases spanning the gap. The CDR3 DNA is TGTGCCAGCGGGCATGGGGGAAATTCACCCCTCCACTTT. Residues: CASGHGGNSPLHF.

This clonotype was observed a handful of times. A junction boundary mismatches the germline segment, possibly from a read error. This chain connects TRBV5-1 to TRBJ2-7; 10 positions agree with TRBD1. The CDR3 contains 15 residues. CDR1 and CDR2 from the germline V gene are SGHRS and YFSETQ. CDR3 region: CASRLVGGQGNEQYF. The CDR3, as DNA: TGCGCCAGCAGATTGGTTGGGGGACAGGGGAACGAGCAGTACTTC. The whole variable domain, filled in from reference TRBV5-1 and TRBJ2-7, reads KAGVTQTPRYLIKTRGQQVTLSCSPISGHRSVSWYQQTPGQGLQFLFEYFSETQRNKGNFPGRFSGRQFSNSRSEMNVSTLELGDSALYLCASRLVGGQGNEQYFGPGTRLTVT.

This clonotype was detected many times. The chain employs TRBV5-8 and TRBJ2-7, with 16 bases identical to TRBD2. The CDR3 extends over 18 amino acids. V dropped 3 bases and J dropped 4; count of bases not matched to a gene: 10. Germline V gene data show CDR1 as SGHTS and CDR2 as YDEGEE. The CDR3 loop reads CASSSGLAGGPWPYEQYF. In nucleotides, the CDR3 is TGTGCCAGCAGCTCGGGACTAGCGGGAGGGCCCTGGCCATACGAGCAGTACTTC.

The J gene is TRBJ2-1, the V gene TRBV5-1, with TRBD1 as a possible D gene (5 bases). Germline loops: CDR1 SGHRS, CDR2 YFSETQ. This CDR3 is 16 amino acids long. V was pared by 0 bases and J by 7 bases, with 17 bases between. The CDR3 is CASSLDYADTGNEQFF. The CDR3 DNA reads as TGCGCCAGCAGCTTGGACTACGCGGATACAGGTAATGAGCAGTTCTTC.